The sequence of this T cell receptor (beta chain) was determined in a study of vaccination and CD4 T cells after COVID-19. Study-level background: Post-COVID samples were collected a median approximately 97 days following diagnosis, spanning 35 to 161. Overlapping spike pools from SARS-CoV-2 and HCoV-NL63, HCoV-OC43 and HCoV-229E served as culture stimuli.

For this clonotype: The antigen is undetermined.

CD4+ T cells that had been cultured provided DNA sequenced with the Oncomine TCR Beta short-read assay. Genomic DNA was isolated from CD4+ T cells that had been cultured. TCRdb fed the PCR reads into MiXCR, producing one record per CDR3 protein. The data hold 20,000 to 25,000 distinct CDR3 sequences, with roughly 71% observed a single time. Germline V gives CDR1 SEHNR, CDR2 FQNEAQ (reference sequence). This CDR3 has 14 residues. V was trimmed by 7 bases and J by 1 base, leaving 10 bases between them. Indicated treatment: approximately nine-day PBMC culture with coronavirus spike peptide pools or control peptides (ViraFEST assay).

The chain recombines TRBV7-9 with TRBJ2-2; perhaps TRBD1 as D (6 bases). This clonotype was sampled from a human donor who received a COVID-19 vaccine. The sequenced sample was CD4+ T cells from blood, cultured in vitro, obtained after SARS-CoV-2 vaccination. The CDR3, as DNA: TGTGCCAGCACGTCACAGGGGAACACCGGGGAGCTGTTTTTT. Protein sequence: CASTSQGNTGELFF. Looking up the rest from reference TRBV7-9 and TRBJ2-2 gives the full variable domain: DTGVSQNPRHKITKRGQNVTFRCDPISEHNRLYWYRQTLGQGPEFLTYFQNEAQLEKSRLLSDRFSAERPKGSFSTLEIQRTEQGDSAMYLCASTSQGNTGELFFGEGSRLTVL.